Following are 12 T cell receptor beta chains from one sample sequenced in a study of blood T cell repertoires in COVID-19. Measured with immunoSEQ multiplex PCR; TCRdb has only the in-frame clones, and not every one. The sample holds about 140,000 clones; 70% to 90% are singletons and the top ten take around 5%. The sample was peripheral blood. The receptors derive from a human donor in a cohort sampled during active COVID-19.

V is TRBV7-9 and J is TRBJ2-1; D possibly corresponds to TRBD2 (7 bases). This CDR3 spans 16 amino acids. Trimming shortened V by 0 bases and J by 2 bases, and 11 bases separated the two germline ends. Germline assignment: CDR1 SEHNR and CDR2 FQNEAQ (reference sequence). The CDR3 is CASSLARGPTYNEQFF. The CDR3 DNA reads as TGTGCCAGCAGCTTAGCGCGGGGGCCCACCTACAATGAGCAGTTCTTC.

The V gene is TRBV6-5, the J gene TRBJ2-7, with D maybe TRBD1 (5 bases). The germline V gene encodes CDR1 MNHEY and CDR2 SVGAGI. Trimming took off 6 bases at V and 6 bases at J, with 15 bases between the two ends. CDR3 size: 13 residues. CDR3 nucleotides: TGTGCCAGCAGAACCCAGGGAAGGGGCGAGCAGTACTTC. Translated: CASRTQGRGEQYF.

The chain recombines TRBV7-9 with TRBJ2-2; tentatively, D is TRBD1 (5 bases). Germline CDR1 reads SEHNR; CDR2 reads FQNEAQ (reference sequence). Trimming cost V 5 bases and J 0 bases, with 10 bases left between them. CDR3 size: 15 residues. The CDR3 loop is CASSPTAANTGELFF. In nucleotides, the CDR3 is TGTGCCAGCAGCCCGACAGCCGCGAACACCGGGGAGCTGTTTTTT.

The chain uses TRBV4-2 and TRBJ1-4; tentatively, D is TRBD1 (5 bases). The germline V gene encodes CDR1 LGHNA and CDR2 YNFKEQ. Trimming left V 1 base short and J 4 bases short, with 13 bases between. CDR3 length: 16 residues. CDR3 in DNA: TGTGCCAGCAGCCAAGGAACGACAGCCTTTAATGAAAAACTGTTTTTT. This codes for CASSQGTTAFNEKLFF.

As concerns this clone: Other DNA sequences in the sample encode the same CDR3. The DNA for the CDR3 is TGTGCCATCAGTGAGTCGACACGGGAGACCCAGTACTTC. It is translated as CAISESTRETQYF. The V and J genes are TRBV10-3 and TRBJ2-5; no firm D call. The CDR3 is made up of 13 amino acids. V lost 0 bases and J lost 5, with 7 bases in between. Germline values: CDR1 ENHRY, CDR2 SYGVKD.

The V call is TRBV6-5, the J call TRBJ2-2; the match to TRBD2 covers 7 bases. This CDR3 is 15 amino acids long. Per germline, CDR1 MNHEY and CDR2 SVGAGI. The V and J ends lost 2 bases and 2 bases, in that order; junction bases with no gene match: 2. The CDR3 loop is CASSYGRANTGELFF. CDR3 DNA sequence: TGTGCCAGCAGTTACGGGAGGGCCAACACCGGGGAGCTGTTTTTT.

The chain carries TRBV19 and TRBJ2-4, with 12 bases aligning to TRBD2. With 2 bases clipped from V and 0 bases from J, the junction kept 8 bases outside the gene matches. Per germline, CDR1 LNHDA and CDR2 SQIVND (reference sequence). There are 19 residues in the CDR3. Here the CDR3 DNA reads TGTGCCAGTAGTATAAAGGCTAGCGGGGGGGATTTAGCCAAAAACATTCAGTACTTC. Residues: CASSIKASGGDLAKNIQYF. Combining the CDR3 with reference TRBV19 and TRBJ2-4 gives the whole variable domain DGGITQSPKYLFRKEGQNVTLSCEQNLNHDAMYWYRQDPGQGLRLIYYSQIVNDFQKGDIAEGYSVSREKKESFPLTVTSAQKNPTAFYLCASSIKASGGDLAKNIQYFGAGTRLSVL.

This clone was picked up a small number of times. J is TRBJ2-7 and V is TRBV5-4; TRBD1 matches 12 bases. Germline CDR1 and CDR2: SGHNT and YYREEE (reference sequence). This CDR3 region has 14 residues. Trimming took 5 bases from V and 2 from J; bases not matched to a gene: 2. Written as DNA, the CDR3 is TGTGCCAGCAGTTGGGACAGGGGGCCCTACGAGCAGTACTTC. Translated: CASSWDRGPYEQYF.

The sample holds a few counts of this clone. This chain links TRBV5-6 with TRBJ1-2; tentatively, D is TRBD1 (5 bases). Germline values: CDR1 SGHDT, CDR2 YYEEEE. V lost 6 bases, J lost 4 bases, and 19 bases lay in between. This CDR3 spans 15 amino acids. The CDR3 region has the DNA TGTGCCAGCATCTACCAGGGAAAGAGCATCTATGGCTACACCTTC. Its translation: CASIYQGKSIYGYTF.

The chain links TRBV19 to TRBJ2-3; perhaps TRBD2 as D (5 bases). Germline CDR1 is LNHDA and CDR2 is SQIVND (reference sequence). The CDR3 covers 15 residues. The ends were cut back, 5 bases at V and 2 bases at J, with 14 bases in the middle. The CDR3 here is CASSSSGLDTDTQYF. The CDR3 region has the DNA TGTGCCAGTAGTTCGAGCGGACTTGACACAGATACGCAGTATTTT.

This sequence joins TRBV10-3 and TRBJ2-3; a possible D gene is TRBD2 (5 bases). The CDR3 consists of 13 residues. Germline V gives CDR1 ENHRY, CDR2 SYGVKD. V lost 6 bases, J lost 10 bases, and 17 bases lay in between. The CDR3 DNA reads TGTGCCATCAGGGCCCCGGAAGCGAGGGCGCAGTATTTT. As protein: CAIRAPEARAQYF.

The chain couples TRBV7-2 to TRBJ2-1; 7 bases are a match to TRBD2. The CDR3 contains 13 residues. The ends lost 3 bases at V and 9 bases at J; junction bases unmatched: 5. Germline CDR1 is SGHTA and CDR2 is FQGNSA. CDR3 coding DNA: TGTGCCAGCAGCTTCACTAGCGCCGGTGAGCAGTTCTTC. This encodes CASSFTSAGEQFF.